A single sample is the source of the 19 T cell receptor beta chains below, sequenced in a study of T cell responses to AZD1222 COVID-19 vaccine. TCRdb's table, derived via immunoSEQ multiplex PCR, lists solely in-frame clones and lacks some. The repertoire has more than 150,000 clones, roughly 92% of them found once; the top ten carry around 3.5%. This sample comprised peripheral blood, obtained 28 days after the second AZD1222 dose. The source is an adult who received the AZD1222 COVID-19 vaccine.

The chain has TRBV4-3 and TRBJ1-1, with TRBD1 as a possible D gene (6 bases). CDR1 is LGHNA, CDR2 YSLEER, per germline. The CDR3 length is 15 residues. V was trimmed by 0 bases and J by 4 bases, leaving 12 bases between them. CDR3 sequence reads: CASSQDGEGGTEAFF. CDR3 DNA sequence: TGCGCCAGCAGCCAAGATGGAGAGGGGGGCACTGAAGCTTTCTTT.

The rearrangement links TRBV6-2 or TRBV6-3 to TRBJ2-5, with 8 bases that match TRBD2. Trimming took 0 bases from V and 9 from J; bases not matched to a gene: 12. Germline values: CDR1 MNHEY, CDR2 SVGEGT. The CDR3 has 16 amino acids. CDR3 in amino acids: CASSYSLRSGSSAQYF. CDR3 DNA: TGTGCCAGCAGTTACTCGTTACGGAGCGGGAGTTCGGCCCAGTACTTC.

The genes are TRBV24-1 and TRBJ2-3; TRBD2 matches at 11 bases. This CDR3 contains 16 residues. V trimming: 4 bases; J trimming: 2 bases; junction bases outside the gene matches: 4. Germline V lookup: CDR1 KGHDR, CDR2 SFDVKD. The CDR3 bases are TGTGCCACCAGTGACGTAGCGGGAGGGATCACAGATACGCAGTATTTT. Encoded protein: CATSDVAGGITDTQYF.

The chain couples TRBV6-5 to TRBJ2-1, with 8 bases that match TRBD2. J lost 4 bases, V lost 6 bases, and 8 bases had no gene match. The CDR3 spans 15 residues. Germline lookup yields CDR1 MNHEY and CDR2 SVGAGI. The CDR3 is CASSRGSGTYNEQFF. The CDR3 nucleotides are TGTGCCAGCAGCCGGGGTAGCGGGACATACAATGAGCAGTTCTTC.

This rearrangement joins TRBV28 to TRBJ2-7, with 7 bases that match TRBD1. The CDR3 consists of 15 residues. The V segment lost 6 bases and the J segment 4 bases; nucleotides outside the gene matches: 12. Germline lookup yields CDR1 MDHEN and CDR2 SYDVKM. Here the CDR3 DNA reads TGTGCCAGCAGCAACCCGACAGGGAAGAAGTACGAGCAGTACTTC. As protein: CASSNPTGKKYEQYF.

The chain carries TRBV5-1 and TRBJ1-2, with D tentatively TRBD1 (5 bases). Germline CDR1 SGHRS, CDR2 YFSETQ. Trimming took off 6 bases at V and 2 bases at J, with 14 bases between the two ends. This CDR3 contains 14 residues. Here the CDR3 reads CASTVRGRNYGYTF. CDR3 nucleotide sequence: TGCGCCAGCACCGTTAGGGGCAGGAACTATGGCTACACCTTC.

This chain uses TRBV2 with TRBJ2-1; no clear D gene. Germline CDR1 is SNHLY and CDR2 is FYNNEI. This CDR3 has 13 residues. Trimming shortened V by 2 bases and J by 4 bases, and 6 bases separated the two germline ends. The CDR3 DNA follows: TGTGCCAGCAGTGAACTAGATTACAATGAGCAGTTCTTC. This sequence encodes CASSELDYNEQFF.

J is TRBJ1-5 and V is TRBV7-2, with TRBD1 matching 7 bases. Unmatched junction bases numbered 13, after V lost 4 bases and J lost 4 bases. The CDR3 is 17 amino acids. From germline, CDR1 is SGHTA and CDR2 FQGNSA. The CDR3: CASSSRTGRGWNQPQHF. The CDR3 bases are TGTGCCAGCAGCTCGAGGACGGGCAGGGGGTGGAATCAGCCCCAGCATTTT. Together with reference TRBV7-2 and TRBJ1-5, the CDR3 gives the full variable domain: GAGVSQSPSNKVTEKGKDVELRCDPISGHTALYWYRQSLGQGLEFLIYFQGNSAPDKSGLPSDRFSAERTGGSVSTLTIQRTQQEDSAVYLCASSSRTGRGWNQPQHFGDGTRLSIL.

The V gene is TRBV15, the J gene TRBJ1-5; D not certain. The germline V gene has CDR1 LNHNV and CDR2 YYDKDF (reference sequence). The CDR3 totals 16 residues. V lost 1 base and J lost 2, with 12 bases in between. CDR3 bases: TGTGCCACCAGCAGAGTTGATAGGGCGGGCAATCAGCCCCAGCATTTT. This sequence encodes CATSRVDRAGNQPQHF.

The rearrangement links TRBV2 to TRBJ1-2; D possibly corresponds to TRBD1 (5 bases). CDR3 size: 13 residues. Trimming cost V 9 bases and J 1 base, with 12 bases left between them. CDR1 and CDR2 (germline): SNHLY, FYNNEI. As DNA, the CDR3 is TGTGCCAGGGGGCCGACCCTTAACTATGGCTACACCTTC. It encodes CARGPTLNYGYTF.

The chain joins TRBV7-3 to TRBJ2-6, with D perhaps matching TRBD1 (5 bases). This CDR3 is built from 16 residues. Germline V lookup: CDR1 SGHTA, CDR2 FQGTGA. Trimming took off 1 base at V and 2 bases at J, with 9 bases between the two ends. Here the CDR3 DNA reads TGTGCCAGCAGCTTAAGTTCCAGGGCTGGGGCCAACGTCCTGACTTTC. Amino acid sequence: CASSLSSRAGANVLTF.

V is TRBV23-1 and J is TRBJ1-1, with 7 nucleotides matching TRBD1. TRBV23-1 is given ORF status, its function remaining uncertain. The CDR3 covers 14 residues. Losses at the gene ends were 11 bases for V and 11 bases for J; bases not matched to a gene: 20. The CDR3 DNA sequence: TGCGCCCCACCCGGAGGGGGCAGAGGGTTTTCGGCTTTCTTT. Translated: CAPPGGGRGFSAFF.

The chain is built from TRBV19 and TRBJ2-7, with a possible D match to TRBD2 (5 bases). Per germline, CDR1 LNHDA and CDR2 SQIVND (reference sequence). V dropped 2 bases and J dropped 6 bases, with 17 bases sitting between them. This CDR3 has 15 residues. CDR3: CASSILRPGRGEQYF. Here the CDR3 DNA reads TGTGCCAGTAGTATATTACGGCCGGGCCGGGGCGAGCAGTACTTC.

This clone was counted a single time. The chain is built from TRBV11-3 and TRBJ1-1, with D perhaps TRBD1 (6 bases). CDR3 size: 15 residues. CDR1 and CDR2 (germline): SGHNT, YENEEA. V was cut by 2 bases and J by 6 bases, with 16 bases left in between. CDR3 nucleotide sequence: TGTGCCAGCAGCTTATGGGGGGGCGCGACCCCTGAAGCTTTCTTT. This codes for CASSLWGGATPEAFF.

This clone occurred once. This sample also contains other DNA sequences that code for the same CDR3. V gene TRBV18 combines with J gene TRBJ2-1; unclear D gene. V was cut by 5 bases and J by 4 bases, with 9 bases left in between. The CDR3 sequence is 13 residues long. Germline V CDR1 and CDR2: KGHSH, LQKENI. This chain's CDR3 is CASSIDLYNEQFF. Here the CDR3 DNA reads TGTGCCAGCTCAATAGACTTATACAATGAGCAGTTCTTC.

V gene TRBV7-9 combines with J gene TRBJ2-4; no reliable D call. Germline CDR1 SEHNR, CDR2 FQNEAQ (reference sequence). The CDR3 consists of 12 residues. V gave up 2 bases and J gave up 9 bases, with 8 bases separating them. The CDR3 nucleotides read TGTGCCAGCAGCTTATCGGATCGCATTCAGTACTTC. It encodes CASSLSDRIQYF.

The rearrangement joins TRBV10-3 to TRBJ2-7; 9 nucleotides agree with TRBD2. The CDR3 sequence is 15 residues long. V shed 5 bases, J shed 2 bases, and the junction held 7 bases outside the gene matches. CDR1 and CDR2 (germline): ENHRY, SYGVKD. The CDR3 nucleotides read TGTGCCATCAGTACGATGGCGGGAGGGCCCTACGAGCAGTACTTC. It translates to CAISTMAGGPYEQYF.

The chain combines TRBV28 with TRBJ2-1, with D possibly TRBD1 on 5 matching bases. V lost 5 bases and J 1 base, leaving 12 bases between the germline ends. This CDR3 has 15 residues. The germline V gene has CDR1 MDHEN and CDR2 SYDVKM. Here the CDR3 reads CASSALGASYNEQFF. CDR3 sequence (DNA): TGTGCCAGCAGTGCCCTAGGGGCATCCTACAATGAGCAGTTCTTC.

The CDR3 region is CAWSMGAYEQYF. The CDR3 DNA reads as TGTGCCTGGAGTATGGGGGCCTACGAGCAGTACTTC. The V and J genes are TRBV30 and TRBJ2-7; D may be TRBD1 or TRBD2 (5 bases each). V lost 2 bases and J lost 2, with 7 bases in between. Germline CDR1 and CDR2: GTSNPN and SVGIG (reference sequence). The CDR3 has 12 amino acids.